The clone carrying this T cell receptor (beta chain) occurred many times. What it binds is unknown. The data are from a study of regulatory T cells in long-lasting Graves disease. Study-wide results and limits: Newly diagnosed disease favored TRBV20-1 and TRBJ2-1 over persistent disease.

Germline values: CDR1 SGHAT, CDR2 FQNNGV. There are 15 residues in the CDR3. After removal of 1 base from V and 3 bases from J, the junction contained 3 bases not matched to a gene. Researchers made TCR beta libraries by using iRepertoire HTBI primers and running Arm-PCR on CDR3 regions. TCRdb re-analysed the multiplex PCR reads in MiXCR, keeping a single row per CDR3 protein. The sample holds 400,000 to 450,000 distinct CDR3 sequences; roughly 17% are singletons and the top ten take approximately 12%. Time point indicated: newly diagnosed GD, antithyroid drugs for less than 3 months. Making the TCR library involved RNA that had been extracted from PBMCs. These sequences were also reported in another study, on T cells in Graves' hyperthyroidism and ophthalmopathy. According to that study: Diagnostic decisions used clinical symptoms, serum thyroxine and TRAb, thyroid ultrasound and orbital computed tomography.

This chain joins TRBV11-2 and TRBJ2-1, with 7 bases matching TRBD2. The material sequenced was peripheral blood mononuclear cells (PBMCs), taken at new diagnosis, from a patient treated with antithyroid drugs. This TCR came from a woman aged 25 to 39 with Graves disease. The CDR3 region has the DNA TGTGCCAGCAGCTTAGCAAGCGGGGTCTACAATGAGCAGTTCTTC. It encodes CASSLASGVYNEQFF.